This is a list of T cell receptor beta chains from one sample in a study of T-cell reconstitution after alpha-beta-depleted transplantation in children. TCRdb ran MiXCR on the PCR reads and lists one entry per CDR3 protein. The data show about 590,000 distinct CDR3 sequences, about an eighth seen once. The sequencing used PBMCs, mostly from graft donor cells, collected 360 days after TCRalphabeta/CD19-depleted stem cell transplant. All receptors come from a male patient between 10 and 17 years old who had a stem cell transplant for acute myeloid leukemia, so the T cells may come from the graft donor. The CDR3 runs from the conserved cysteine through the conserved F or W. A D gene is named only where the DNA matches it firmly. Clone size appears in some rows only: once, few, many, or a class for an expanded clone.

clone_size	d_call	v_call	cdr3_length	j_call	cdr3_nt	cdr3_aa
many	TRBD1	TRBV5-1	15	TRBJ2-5	TGCGCCAGCAGGGGACAGGGGATATACCAAGAGACCCAGTACTTC	CASRGQGIYQETQYF
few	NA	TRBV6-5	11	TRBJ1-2	TGTGCCAGCACTTCCTTCTATGGCTACACCTTC	CASTSFYGYTF
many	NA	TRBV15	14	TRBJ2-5	TGTGCCACCAATTCAGGGGACTACCAAGAGACCCAGTACTTC	CATNSGDYQETQYF
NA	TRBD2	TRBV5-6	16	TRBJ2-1	TGTGCCAGCAGCCCCCTTCGGGGGGGAACAGCCAATGAGCAGTTCTTC	CASSPLRGGTANEQFF
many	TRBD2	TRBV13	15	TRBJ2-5	TGTGCCAGCAGCTTACCGGGACTACCACAAGAGACCCAGTACTTC	CASSLPGLPQETQYF
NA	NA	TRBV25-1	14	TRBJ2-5	TGTGCCAGCAGTGAAAGGCGACAGGAAGAGACCCAGTACTTC	CASSERRQEETQYF
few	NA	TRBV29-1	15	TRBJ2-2	TGCAGCGTTGAAGGGCAGACAACAAACACCGGGGAGCTGTTTTTT	CSVEGQTTNTGELFF
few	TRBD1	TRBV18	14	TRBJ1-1	TGTGCCAGCTCACCTATTACAGGGGACACTGAAGCTTTCTTT	CASSPITGDTEAFF
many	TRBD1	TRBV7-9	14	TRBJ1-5	TGTGCCAGCAGCTCCCGGGACAGGGAAGTACCCCAGCATTTT	CASSSRDREVPQHF
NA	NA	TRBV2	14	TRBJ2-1	TGTGCCAGCAGCGTAGTGTTACAGAACAATGAGCAGTTCTTC	CASSVVLQNNEQFF
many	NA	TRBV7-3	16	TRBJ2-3	TGTGCCAGCAGCCCGCGACTGTATCCTAGCACAGATACGCAGTATTTT	CASSPRLYPSTDTQYF
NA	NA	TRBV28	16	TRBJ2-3	TGTGCCAGCAGTTTAGGTCCGGGAAGATACACAGATACGCAGTATTTT	CASSLGPGRYTDTQYF
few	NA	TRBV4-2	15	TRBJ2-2	TGTGCCAGCAGCCAAGAGACAGGGACTACCGGGGAGCTGTTTTTT	CASSQETGTTGELFF
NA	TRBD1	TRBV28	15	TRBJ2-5	TGTGCCAGCAGTCCCGGGACAGGGGGTACGGAGACCCAGTACTTC	CASSPGTGGTETQYF
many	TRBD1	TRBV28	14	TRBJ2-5	TGTGCCAGCAGTCCAAGGACAGGGCTAAAGACCCAGTACTTC	CASSPRTGLKTQYF
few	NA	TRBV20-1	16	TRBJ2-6	TGCAGTGCTCCCGGTTTCGGGAGCTCTGGGGCCAACGTCCTGACTTTC	CSAPGFGSSGANVLTF
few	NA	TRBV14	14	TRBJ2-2	TGTGCCAGACGATTTAGCGAGAACACCGGGGAGCTGTTTTTT	CARRFSENTGELFF